This entry lists 4 T cell receptor beta chains sequenced from one sample in a study of blood T cell repertoires in COVID-19 (dated by TCRdb to the early 2020s). The library came from the immunoSEQ multiplex PCR assay. TCRdb limited this immuneACCESS table to in-frame rearrangements with V and J called. A share of clones is missing; checked studies link under half to unresolved V genes, and the rest is unexplained. Within this sample are around 280,000 clones, with 85% of them counted one time only. The top ten clonotypes cover around 4% of the sample. The sequencing input was peripheral blood. The receptors come from a woman between 45 and 65 years old with active or convalescent COVID-19.

In DNA form, the CDR3 reads TGTGCCATCAGTGAGTCACCGGGACAGGGGAAAATTGGCACTGAAGCTTTCTTT. Its protein is CAISESPGQGKIGTEAFF. This chain uses TRBV10-3 with TRBJ1-1; 10 bases are a match to TRBD1. The CDR3 contains 18 residues. V trimming: 0 bases; J trimming: 4 bases; junction bases outside the gene matches: 11. CDR1 is ENHRY, CDR2 SYGVKD, per germline.

This sequence joins TRBV9 and TRBJ2-2, with D possibly being TRBD1 (5 bases). Germline values: CDR1 SGDLS, CDR2 YYNGEE. The CDR3 loop spans 13 amino acids. With 0 bases removed from V and 13 bases from J, the gap between germline ends came to 13 bases. CDR3 DNA sequence: TGTGCCAGCAGCGTAGCGGCAGGGAATACGCTGTTTTTT. Its protein is CASSVAAGNTLFF.

This CDR3 reads CASSTGQGWEKLFF. The CDR3 DNA reads TGTGCCAGCAGCACCGGACAGGGATGGGAAAAACTGTTTTTT. The genes are TRBV5-6 and TRBJ1-4; TRBD1 agrees at 8 bases. Trimming removed 4 bases from V and 8 bases from J; junction bases left unmatched: 7. The CDR3 consists of 14 residues. Germline loops: CDR1 SGHDT, CDR2 YYEEEE.

The sample holds a few counts of this clone. This sequence joins TRBV9 and TRBJ2-2; D call uncertain. V lost 4 bases to trimming and J lost 8 bases, with 9 bases between them. This CDR3 region has 12 residues. Per the germline V gene, CDR1 is SGDLS and CDR2 is YYNGEE. In DNA form, the CDR3 reads TGTGCCAGCAGCCCCTCCGTGGGGGAGCTGTTTTTT. This codes for CASSPSVGELFF.